This T cell receptor (beta chain) was documented in a study of Graves' ophthalmopathy and Graves' hyperthyroidism. Regarding the study as a whole: Most clonotypes expanded in thyroid above 0.001 frequency were present in blood too. It was with around 67% sensitivity and roughly 75% specificity that the model predicted ophthalmopathy progression.

Hyperthyroidism was classified as stable if no ophthalmopathy occurred within 18 months of follow-up. Aged 18 to 65, the patients with hyperthyroidism had under 2 months' duration and were newly diagnosed. In this sample, this clonotype turned up many times. Its matching antigen is unknown. From RNA, the CDR3 regions of TCR beta chains were amplified and sequenced. First-round RT-PCR used HTBI primers; second-round multiplex PCR followed. TCRdb passed the multiplex PCR reads through MiXCR, listing each CDR3 protein once. Of hundreds of thousands of distinct CDR3 sequences in the sample, approximately 22% were seen once. Germline CDR1 is LGHDT and CDR2 is YNNKEL (reference sequence). The CDR3 totals 13 residues. Trimming shortened V by 5 bases and J by 5 bases, and 12 bases separated the two germline ends.

The TCR comes from a woman aged 18-29 years with stable Graves' hyperthyroidism. Some clones in this sample may be carry-over from other donors' samples. Source material: peripheral blood. The chain couples TRBV3-1 to TRBJ1-1, with D perhaps matching TRBD1 (6 bases). The CDR3 here is CASSVAGTTEAFF. The CDR3 coding sequence is TGTGCCAGCAGCGTGGCCGGGACAACTGAAGCTTTCTTT.